The rows below give T cell receptor beta chains drawn from one sample of a study of blood T cell repertoires in COVID-19. Method: immunoSEQ multiplex PCR; TCRdb's copy keeps in-frame clones and lacks some. The sample includes under 200,000 clones, 80% to 95% seen only once; the top ten take 0.53%. Sequencing input: peripheral blood. The source of these receptors is a man aged 45-60 years with acute or convalescent COVID-19. Both conserved end residues are part of each CDR3. D genes are given only for firm matches. Clone sizes are given selectively: once, few, many, or a class where the clone is expanded.

J,V,size,D,CDR3,DNA
TRBJ2-1,TRBV2,-,TRBD2,CASSESGRAFYEQFF,TGTGCCAGCAGTGAATCCGGGAGGGCCTTTTATGAGCAGTTCTTC
TRBJ2-5,TRBV29-1,-,-,CSFGPSLSQYF,TGCAGCTTTGGCCCGAGTTTATCCCAGTACTTC
TRBJ1-5,TRBV28,-,TRBD1,CASRTGEGSNQPQHF,TGTGCCAGCAGGACAGGGGAGGGGAGCAATCAGCCCCAGCATTTT
TRBJ2-1,TRBV18,-,TRBD1,CASSRMNQGASSSEQFF,TGTGCCAGCTCACGCATGAACCAGGGGGCGAGTTCGAGTGAGCAGTTCTTC
TRBJ1-2,TRBV28,-,-,CASSSVRGYTF,TGTGCCAGCAGTTCCGTTAGAGGCTACACCTTC
TRBJ2-1,TRBV13,once,TRBD1,CASSLITGGNNEQFF,TGTGCCAGCAGCTTAATAACAGGGGGCAACAATGAGCAGTTCTTC
TRBJ2-1,TRBV28,-,TRBD2,CASASGGLSYNEQFF,TGTGCCAGCGCTAGCGGGGGGCTTTCCTACAATGAGCAGTTCTTC
TRBJ2-5,TRBV7-2,-,TRBD2,CASSLAALAGQETQYF,TGTGCCAGCAGCTTAGCGGCCCTAGCGGGCCAAGAGACCCAGTACTTC
TRBJ1-6,TRBV28,-,TRBD1,CASSPGQGVNSPLHF,TGTGCCAGCAGTCCCGGACAGGGTGTTAATTCACCCCTCCACTTT
TRBJ1-2,TRBV6-2/TRBV6-3,-,TRBD1,CASSHRGGGYGYTF,TGTGCCAGCAGCCACAGGGGAGGAGGCTATGGCTACACCTTC
TRBJ2-7,TRBV28,-,-,CASSFARGDEQYF,TGTGCCAGCAGTTTTGCCAGGGGAGACGAGCAGTACTTC
TRBJ1-1,TRBV29-1,-,-,CSGGRGGTEAFF,TGCAGCGGGGGACGGGGGGGCACTGAAGCTTTCTTT
TRBJ2-7,TRBV5-1,-,-,CASSFRGGSSYEQYF,TGCGCCAGCAGCTTTAGGGGAGGAAGCTCCTACGAGCAGTACTTC
TRBJ1-4,TRBV6-2/TRBV6-3,-,TRBD1,CASSSPDRRWKLFF,TGTGCCAGCAGTTCCCCGGACAGGCGTTGGAAACTGTTTTTT
TRBJ1-4,TRBV7-2,-,-,CASRNPGSNEKLFF,TGTGCCAGCAGAAACCCGGGGTCTAATGAAAAACTGTTTTTT
TRBJ2-2,TRBV6-2/TRBV6-3,-,TRBD2,CASSSRGGNTGELFF,TGTGCCAGCAGCTCCCGGGGGGGCAACACCGGGGAGCTGTTTTTT
TRBJ1-2,TRBV7-8,few,TRBD1,CASSTKTGGNYGYTF,TGTGCCAGCAGCACCAAGACAGGGGGAAACTATGGCTACACCTTC
TRBJ1-1,TRBV19,-,-,CASSNLASEAFF,TGTGCCAGTAGTAATCTGGCCTCTGAAGCTTTCTTT
TRBJ1-5,TRBV27,-,-,CASSPTGANQPQHF,TGTGCCAGCAGTCCAACAGGTGCTAACCAGCCCCAGCATTTT
TRBJ2-7,TRBV11-2,-,TRBD2,CASSLVGLPSYEQYF,TGTGCCAGCAGCTTAGTGGGACTACCCTCCTACGAGCAGTACTTC
TRBJ2-3,TRBV2,-,-,CASRGLTDTQYF,TGTGCCAGCCGAGGCCTCACAGATACGCAGTATTTT
TRBJ2-3,TRBV6-5,-,-,CASSLARADTQYF,TGTGCCAGCAGCCTCGCCAGGGCAGATACGCAGTATTTT
TRBJ2-7,TRBV4-2,-,TRBD1,CASSQAQGMTYEQYF,TGTGCCAGCAGCCAAGCACAGGGGATGACCTACGAGCAGTACTTC
TRBJ2-1,TRBV14,-,-,CASSQDLLGEQFF,TGTGCCAGCAGCCAAGATTTACTCGGGGAGCAGTTCTTC
TRBJ2-5,TRBV3-1/TRBV3-2,-,TRBD2,CASRRTSAKETQYF,TGTGCCAGCAGACGGACTAGCGCGAAGGAGACCCAGTACTTC
TRBJ1-2,TRBV29-1,-,-,CSVHKQLYGYTF,TGCAGCGTTCACAAACAGCTCTATGGCTACACCTTC
TRBJ1-2,TRBV11-2,-,-,CASSPAGGYTF,TGTGCCAGCAGCCCGGCCGGGGGCTACACCTTC
TRBJ2-5,TRBV2,-,TRBD2,CASSATYSSGGAGETQYF,TGTGCCAGCAGTGCAACGTATTCTAGCGGGGGGGCTGGAGAGACCCAGTACTTC
TRBJ1-5,TRBV29-1,-,-,CSAGAVNQPQHF,TGCAGCGCTGGGGCTGTCAATCAGCCCCAGCATTTT
TRBJ1-6,TRBV7-3,-,TRBD1,CASSVDRGRSPLHF,TGTGCCAGCAGCGTCGACAGGGGGAGATCACCCCTTCACTTT
TRBJ1-5,TRBV7-2,-,-,CASSQQATQDQPQHF,TGTGCCAGCAGCCAACAGGCGACCCAGGATCAGCCCCAGCATTTT
TRBJ2-5,TRBV5-5,-,-,CASSSGTPSYQETQYF,TGTGCCAGCAGCTCCGGGACACCTTCGTACCAAGAGACCCAGTACTTC